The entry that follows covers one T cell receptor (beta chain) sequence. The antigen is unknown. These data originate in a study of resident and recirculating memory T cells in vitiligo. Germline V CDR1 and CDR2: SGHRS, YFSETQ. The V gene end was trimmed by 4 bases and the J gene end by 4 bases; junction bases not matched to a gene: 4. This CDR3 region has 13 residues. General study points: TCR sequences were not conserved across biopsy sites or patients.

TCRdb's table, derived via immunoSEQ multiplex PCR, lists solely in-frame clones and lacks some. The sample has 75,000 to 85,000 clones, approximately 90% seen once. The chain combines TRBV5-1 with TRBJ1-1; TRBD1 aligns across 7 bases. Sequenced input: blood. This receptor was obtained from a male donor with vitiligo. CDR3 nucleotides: TGCGCCAGCAGCCCGCAGGGGGGCACTGAAGCTTTCTTT. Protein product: CASSPQGGTEAFF.